These 14 T cell receptor beta chains share one sample of origin, sequenced in a study of response to subunit inactivated influenza vaccine. MiXCR, run by TCRdb on the RT-PCR reads, gives a single entry per CDR3 protein. The profile shows around 520,000 distinct CDR3 sequences, 25% of them singletons. The sequences come from CD4+ T cells sorted from PBMCs, collected around 5 days after vaccination. These receptors were obtained from a man aged 50 to 60 who received an inactivated influenza vaccine.

This chain links TRBV6-2 or TRBV6-3 with TRBJ2-1; D may be TRBD2 (5 bases). Trimming pared 6 bases from V and 12 bases from J, leaving 18 bases between. This CDR3 contains 13 residues. Germline assignment: CDR1 MNHEY and CDR2 SVGEGT. The CDR3 sequence: CASSPSVGLGQFF. The CDR3 coding sequence is TGTGCCAGCAGCCCCTCAGTCGGACTCGGGCAGTTCTTC.

The V and J genes are TRBV20-1 and TRBJ2-7, with 10 bases matching TRBD1. The germline CDR1 and CDR2 sequences are DFQATT and SNEGSKA (reference sequence). This CDR3 contains 17 residues. V lost 0 bases to trimming and J lost 5 bases; unmatched junction nucleotides: 13. CDR3 in amino acids: CSARDPRRRGTGDEQYF. The CDR3 DNA is TGCAGTGCTAGAGATCCACGGAGAAGAGGGACAGGGGACGAGCAGTACTTC.

The sample holds a few counts of this clonotype. The genes are TRBV20-1 and TRBJ2-4, with D unresolved. Germline values: CDR1 DFQATT, CDR2 SNEGSKA (reference sequence). V gave up 4 bases and J gave up 1 base, with 8 bases separating them. This CDR3 has 13 amino acids. The CDR3 DNA follows: TGCAGTGCTACCTCTGGGGCCAAAAACATTCAGTACTTC. This sequence encodes CSATSGAKNIQYF.

The chain employs TRBV20-1 and TRBJ1-5; 8 nucleotides line up with TRBD1. Germline assignment: CDR1 DFQATT and CDR2 SNEGSKA (reference sequence). This CDR3 has 13 residues. The trim removed 6 bases at V and 7 bases at J, leaving 8 bases unmatched. In DNA form, the CDR3 reads TGCAGTGCATCCCCAGGGGGCCGGCAGCCCCAGCATTTT. It translates to CSASPGGRQPQHF.

With regard to this clonotype: A much larger clone lies one base from this, so it may be a read error. This sequence joins TRBV7-8 and TRBJ2-7; 9 bases are shared with TRBD2. The CDR3 is made up of 18 amino acids. V shed 5 bases and J 2 bases; nucleotides not matched to a gene: 16. CDR1 and CDR2 from the germline V gene are SGHVS and FQNEAQ. In DNA form, the CDR3 reads TGTGCCAGCAGCGCCATAGCCCCGGCTAGCGGGGCAGCCTACGAGCAGTACTTC. Amino acid sequence: CASSAIAPASGAAYEQYF.

The J gene is TRBJ2-3, the V gene TRBV20-1, with D possibly being TRBD2 (6 bases). Germline CDR1 DFQATT, CDR2 SNEGSKA (reference sequence). Trimming removed 3 bases at V and 2 bases at J, with 15 bases between. The CDR3 sequence is 15 residues long. This chain's CDR3 is CSASPGAGLTDTQYF. In DNA form, the CDR3 reads TGCAGTGCTAGCCCTGGGGCGGGACTCACAGATACGCAGTATTTT.

The chain couples TRBV4-2 to TRBJ1-3; D not certain. The CDR3 consists of 15 residues. Trimming removed 1 base at V and 4 bases at J, with 11 bases between. Germline V gene sequence: CDR1 LGHNA, CDR2 YNFKEQ. CDR3 DNA: TGTGCCAGCAGCCAAGCAATGGGGTACGGAAACACCATATATTTT. This gives the protein CASSQAMGYGNTIYF.

This clonotype was counted a few times. The CDR3 region has the DNA TGCGCCAGCAGCCAAGATCTCATGGGAGGAAATTCACCCCTCCACTTT. Protein sequence: CASSQDLMGGNSPLHF. This chain connects TRBV4-3 to TRBJ1-6; D unclear. This CDR3 region has 16 residues. With 0 bases removed from V and 7 bases from J, the gap between germline ends came to 13 bases. The germline V gene encodes CDR1 LGHNA and CDR2 YSLEER.

The V call is TRBV4-3, the J call TRBJ2-7, with 13 bases identical to TRBD2. In germline, CDR1 is LGHNA, CDR2 YSLEER. V lost 1 base, J lost 6 bases, and 6 bases stayed unmatched. The CDR3 extends over 16 amino acids. The CDR3 region is CASSQAWTSGSFEQYF. CDR3 nucleotides: TGCGCCAGCAGCCAAGCCTGGACTAGCGGGAGTTTCGAGCAGTACTTC.

This clonotype has a handful of counts. The rearrangement joins TRBV5-1 to TRBJ2-1; perhaps TRBD2 as D (6 bases). There are 16 residues in the CDR3. Germline CDR1 SGHRS, CDR2 YFSETQ. The germline V and J ends were trimmed by 2 bases and 4 bases, with 16 bases remaining between them. This CDR3 reads CASSFQSRGTYNEQFF. As DNA, the CDR3 is TGCGCCAGCAGCTTCCAGAGTCGGGGGACGTACAATGAGCAGTTCTTC.

In its sample, this clonotype was seen a few times. The gene calls are TRBV29-1 and TRBJ2-5, with TRBD1 identical over 8 bases. Germline CDR1 is SQVTM and CDR2 is ANQGSEA. CDR3 size: 14 residues. Trimming took 5 bases from V and 2 from J; bases not matched to a gene: 7. CDR3 sequence: CSVRQGTRQETQYF. The CDR3 bases are TGCAGCGTTCGACAGGGGACCCGACAAGAGACCCAGTACTTC.

The CDR3 coding sequence is TGTGCCAGCAGCCAAGTGGCGACTAGCGGGAGGAATGAGCAGTTCTTC. Its translation: CASSQVATSGRNEQFF. V gene TRBV3-1 combines with J gene TRBJ2-1; the match to TRBD2 covers 13 bases. The V and J ends lost 1 base and 7 bases, in that order; junction bases with no gene match: 4. From germline, CDR1 is LGHDT and CDR2 YNNKEL (reference sequence). The CDR3 sequence is 16 residues long.

This rearrangement joins TRBV6-2 or TRBV6-3 to TRBJ2-7; 7 positions match TRBD1. V lost 3 bases, J lost 2 bases, and 4 bases stayed unmatched. Per the germline V gene, CDR1 is MNHEY and CDR2 is SVGEGT. This CDR3 is 14 amino acids long. The CDR3 sequence: CASSYRQGTYEQYF. CDR3 sequence (DNA): TGTGCCAGCAGTTATCGACAGGGTACCTACGAGCAGTACTTC.

V is TRBV6-2 or TRBV6-3 and J is TRBJ2-7, with 10 bases matching TRBD2. Germline CDR1 is MNHEY and CDR2 is SVGEGT. This CDR3 spans 15 amino acids. Trimming at V came to 6 bases and at J to 6 bases, leaving 11 bases not matched to a gene. In DNA form, the CDR3 reads TGTGCCAGCAGAAAAGGACTAGCGGAAAGTTTCGAGCAGTACTTC. Translation gives CASRKGLAESFEQYF.